Presented here are 20 T cell receptor beta chains from one specimen sequenced in a study of cytomegalovirus exposure and HLA in healthy donors. The PCR employed 60 Vbeta primers together with 13 Jbeta primers. Only in-frame clones appear in the TCRdb table, and some are missing; sequencing was by immunoSEQ multiplex PCR. The data contain fewer than 300,000 clones, roughly 89% of them singletons. The source material was PBMCs. All receptors derive from a man in his forties in good health and CMV-seropositive.

J is TRBJ2-1 and V is TRBV29-1, with D possibly being TRBD2 (6 bases). The CDR3 length is 12 residues. In germline, CDR1 is SQVTM, CDR2 ANQGSEA. With 2 bases removed from V and 8 bases from J, the gap between germline ends came to 10 bases. The DNA of the CDR3 is TGCAGCGTTGAACTAGCGTCAGATGAGCAGTTCTTC. Its protein product is CSVELASDEQFF.

J is TRBJ1-5 and V is TRBV28; perhaps TRBD1 as D (5 bases). Looked up from germline, CDR1 is MDHEN and CDR2 is SYDVKM. This CDR3 has 15 residues. Deletions cut 2 bases from V and 2 bases from J, with 10 bases between. The CDR3 sequence is CASSLAGLGNQPQHF. The CDR3 nucleotides are TGTGCCAGCAGTTTAGCAGGGCTGGGCAATCAGCCCCAGCATTTT.

The rearrangement uses TRBV7-8 and TRBJ1-2; possible D gene TRBD1, 6 bases. Germline V lookup: CDR1 SGHVS, CDR2 FQNEAQ. CDR3 length: 16 amino acids. With 4 bases removed from V and 2 bases from J, the gap between germline ends came to 17 bases. The chain's CDR3 is CASSSPEDSLNYGYTF. CDR3 nucleotide sequence: TGTGCCAGCAGCTCCCCAGAGGACAGCTTAAACTATGGCTACACCTTC.

The chain recombines TRBV2 with TRBJ2-5; 7 bases map to TRBD2. The J segment lost 4 bases and the V segment lost 3 bases, leaving 5 bases of the junction unmatched. CDR1 is SNHLY, CDR2 FYNNEI, per germline. The CDR3 loop spans 14 amino acids. As DNA, the CDR3 is TGTGCCAGCAGTGATACTAGCGTGGGAGAGACCCAGTACTTC. Translating it yields CASSDTSVGETQYF.

The V and J genes are TRBV28 and TRBJ1-3; TRBD1 aligns across 9 bases. Unmatched junction bases numbered 11, after V lost 5 bases and J lost 3 bases. Germline CDR1 and CDR2: MDHEN and SYDVKM. This CDR3 contains 17 residues. CDR3 in DNA: TGTGCCAGCAGTCTGCTCCCCGGGACAGGGAGTGGAAACACCATATATTTT. Protein sequence: CASSLLPGTGSGNTIYF.

This chain joins TRBV5-4 and TRBJ2-6; D uncertain. Germline-derived CDR1 and CDR2 are SGHNT and YYREEE (reference sequence). Trimming removed 1 base at V and 1 base at J, with 6 bases between. The CDR3 spans 15 residues. CDR3 region: CASSLRQSGANVLTF. CDR3 sequence (DNA): TGTGCCAGCAGCTTGCGACAATCTGGGGCCAACGTCCTGACTTTC.

The V gene is TRBV19, the J gene TRBJ2-7; D might be TRBD2 (5 bases). CDR3 length: 13 residues. Trimming stripped 4 bases from V and 6 bases from J, with 13 bases between. From germline, CDR1 is LNHDA and CDR2 SQIVND (reference sequence). The CDR3 is CASSRTGGREQYF. CDR3 sequence (DNA): TGTGCCAGTAGTAGGACCGGCGGGCGCGAGCAGTACTTC.

V usage is TRBV5-1 and J usage is TRBJ1-1, with a weak D call TRBD1 (5 bases). V lost 0 bases, J lost 4 bases, and 13 bases lay in between. The CDR3 is 15 residues long. Germline V lookup: CDR1 SGHRS, CDR2 YFSETQ. The CDR3 sequence is CASSLAGGVSTEAFF. The CDR3 DNA is TGCGCCAGCAGCTTGGCTGGGGGGGTGAGCACTGAAGCTTTCTTT.

As concerns this clone: The junction shows a germline mismatch at one end, possibly a read error. The V gene is TRBV7-9, the J gene TRBJ2-7, with D perhaps TRBD2 (7 bases). CDR3 length equals 13 residues. From germline, CDR1 is SEHNR and CDR2 FQNEAQ (reference sequence). This CDR3 is CSSSLGGVNEQYF. DNA of the CDR3: TGTTCCAGCAGCTTAGGGGGGGTTAACGAGCAGTACTTC.

This clone was seen a handful of times. V gene TRBV9 combines with J gene TRBJ2-5; D perhaps matches TRBD2 (5 bases). CDR3 length: 16 residues. V shed 0 bases and J shed 2 bases, with 14 bases lying between them. Germline V gives CDR1 SGDLS, CDR2 YYNGEE. CDR3 in DNA: TGTGCCAGCAGCGTAGGTGGGAGTGGGGTTCAAGAGACCCAGTACTTC. The encoded protein is CASSVGGSGVQETQYF.

This clone was found once. The chain carries TRBV7-2 and TRBJ2-5, with 12 positions matching TRBD2. Germline V CDR1 and CDR2: SGHTA, FQGNSA. The CDR3 has 16 amino acids. The junction had 6 bases not matched to a gene; V was cut back by 5 bases and J by 2 bases. CDR3 nucleotide sequence: TGTGCCAGCAGCCTAGGACTAGCGGGGCCTCAAGAGACCCAGTACTTC. Protein: CASSLGLAGPQETQYF. Full variable domain (rest looked up from reference TRBV7-2 and TRBJ2-5): GAGVSQSPSNKVTEKGKDVELRCDPISGHTALYWYRQSLGQGLEFLIYFQGNSAPDKSGLPSDRFSAERTGGSVSTLTIQRTQQEDSAVYLCASSLGLAGPQETQYFGPGTRLLVL.

The V and J genes are TRBV27 and TRBJ2-1; D is undetermined. Germline assignment: CDR1 MNHEY and CDR2 SMNVEV (reference sequence). The ends were cut back, 5 bases at V and 2 bases at J, with 10 bases in the middle. The CDR3 covers 14 residues. CDR3 sequence: CASSPQVPYNEQFF. The CDR3 DNA is TGTGCCAGCAGTCCACAAGTACCCTACAATGAGCAGTTCTTC.

CDR3 coding DNA: TGTGCCAGCAGACGGACAGGCTTCCTCGGATATCAGCCCCAGCATTTT. Residues: CASRRTGFLGYQPQHF. The chain employs TRBV28 and TRBJ1-5; the match to TRBD1 covers 7 bases. This CDR3 has 16 amino acids. The V segment lost 6 bases and the J segment 5 bases; nucleotides outside the gene matches: 13. Germline V gene lookup returns CDR1 MDHEN and CDR2 SYDVKM.

The chain joins TRBV14 to TRBJ1-1; 9 nucleotides align to TRBD1. The CDR3 consists of 15 residues. V was clipped by 4 bases and J by 3 bases; unmatched bases: 6. Germline CDR1 reads SGHDN; CDR2 reads FVKESK. The CDR3 DNA follows: TGTGCCAGCAGCCTACTACAGGGGGCTCACACTGAAGCTTTCTTT. As protein: CASSLLQGAHTEAFF.

The rearrangement links TRBV6-5 to TRBJ2-7, with D perhaps TRBD2 (5 bases). The CDR3 is made up of 14 amino acids. Germline values: CDR1 MNHEY, CDR2 SVGAGI. V dropped 2 bases and J dropped 3 bases, with 11 bases sitting between them. As DNA, the CDR3 is TGTGCCAGCAGTTACCGGGGTGGGAGCTACGAGCAGTACTTC. Protein product: CASSYRGGSYEQYF.

The chain couples TRBV19 to TRBJ2-5; 8 nucleotides line up with TRBD2. The DNA matches TRBJ2-7 better at its end, which makes the J call doubtful. Germline CDR1 LNHDA, CDR2 SQIVND (reference sequence). This CDR3 is built from 15 residues. The CDR3, as DNA: TGTGCCAGTAGTTGGGGACTAGAAATATCCTACGAGCAGTACTTC. Translation gives CASSWGLEISYEQYF.

CDR3 amino acids: CASSNGASGSTYNEQFF. The CDR3 nucleotides read TGTGCCAGCAGCAATGGGGCTAGCGGGTCTACCTACAATGAGCAGTTCTTC. The rearrangement joins TRBV7-8 to TRBJ2-1, with 8 positions matching TRBD2. The V gene end was trimmed by 5 bases and the J gene end by 2 bases; junction bases not matched to a gene: 11. The CDR3 runs 17 residues. Per germline, CDR1 SGHVS and CDR2 FQNEAQ.

This chain joins TRBV10-3 and TRBJ2-1; D uncertain. From germline, CDR1 is ENHRY and CDR2 SYGVKD. V was trimmed by 6 bases and J by 0 bases, leaving 6 bases between them. The CDR3 length is 13 residues. CDR3 nucleotides: TGTGCCATCAGCCTAAGCTCCTACAATGAGCAGTTCTTC. Protein sequence: CAISLSSYNEQFF.

This chain connects TRBV7-2 to TRBJ2-7, with 11 bases identical to TRBD2. The germline CDR1 and CDR2 sequences are SGHTA and FQGNSA. The V gene end was trimmed by 4 bases and the J gene end by 4 bases; junction bases not matched to a gene: 15. The CDR3 sequence is 18 residues long. This CDR3 reads CASSSTSTILAGAYEQYF. CDR3 bases: TGTGCCAGCAGCTCGACGAGTACGATACTAGCGGGAGCTTACGAGCAGTACTTC. Combining the CDR3 with reference TRBV7-2 and TRBJ2-7 gives the whole variable domain GAGVSQSPSNKVTEKGKDVELRCDPISGHTALYWYRQSLGQGLEFLIYFQGNSAPDKSGLPSDRFSAERTGGSVSTLTIQRTQQEDSAVYLCASSSTSTILAGAYEQYFGPGTRLTVT.

The rearrangement uses TRBV7-6 and TRBJ1-3; D is unclear. Germline CDR1 reads SGHVS; CDR2 reads FNYEAQ. This CDR3 comprises 16 residues. V was trimmed by 3 bases and J by 4 bases, leaving 16 bases between them. CDR3 in DNA: TGTGCCAGCAGCTTTCGGAAAACAGCTTCCGGAAACACCATATATTTT. Its protein product is CASSFRKTASGNTIYF. Variable domain in full (rest from reference TRBV7-6 and TRBJ1-3): GAGVSQSPRYKVTKRGQDVALRCDPISGHVSLYWYRQALGQGPEFLTYFNYEAQQDKSGLPNDRFSAERPEGSISTLTIQRTEQRDSAMYRCASSFRKTASGNTIYFGEGSWLTVV.